This T cell receptor (beta chain) came from a study of shared clonotypes between healthy human individuals. General study results and limits: Among a handful of donors, approximately 5% of naive CD4 clonotypes were found in common. Sampling included only blood; tissue repertoires likely differ.

CDR1 and CDR2 (germline): SGHTA, FQGTGA. The ends lost 5 bases at V and 4 bases at J; junction bases unmatched: 9. The CDR3 extends over 15 amino acids. Only CD45RO-negative cells positively selected for CCR7 counted as naive CD8 cells, so terminally differentiated effector memory CD45RA+ cells were excluded. The method was immunoSEQ multiplex PCR; TCRdb's version includes in-frame clones alone and lacks a portion of them. The sample consists of more than 2 million clones, just under 95% of them appearing once. Comments on this clone: The target antigen is unknown.

The receptor was derived from a man between 18 and 35 years old in good health. Some clones in this sample may be carry-over from other donors' samples. The sequenced material came from naive CD8+ T cells from PBMCs. The rearrangement joins TRBV7-3 to TRBJ2-3; 7 bases are shared with TRBD2. CDR3 in DNA: TGTGCCAGCAGCCCCACCGGGGGGAGGGCAGATACGCAGTATTTT. Amino acids: CASSPTGGRADTQYF.